One sample yielded the 10 T cell receptor beta chains listed below, sequenced in a study of human T cells and chemical hapten exposure. In TCRdb, the RACE reads were re-called with MiXCR into one record per CDR3 protein. The sample comprises a few hundred thousand distinct CDR3 sequences, about 6% of which are singletons, and roughly 5.4% rests with the top ten. Described time point: patch test 2, 6 weeks after DPC sensitization. As for treatment: therapeutic diphenylcyclopropenone sensitization with weekly scalp DPC. The sequences come from whole blood, collected in connection with sensitization to the hapten diphenylcyclopropenone (DPC). The receptor source for this set is a woman between 18 and 29 years old with alopecia areata. Some clones in this sample may be carry-over from other donors' samples.

Many counts were recorded for this clonotype. This rearrangement joins TRBV28 to TRBJ1-5; D might be TRBD1 (5 bases). Germline V CDR1 and CDR2: MDHEN, SYDVKM. This CDR3 region has 16 residues. V was shortened by 5 bases and J by 6 bases, with 20 bases between the two germline ends. The CDR3: CASSPRTYEGSQPQHF. The DNA for the CDR3 is TGTGCCAGCAGTCCAAGGACATACGAGGGGAGTCAGCCCCAGCATTTT.

The chain carries TRBV10-3 and TRBJ2-3; 10 nucleotides align to TRBD2. V was clipped by 4 bases and J by 9 bases; unmatched bases: 10. The CDR3 totals 15 residues. In germline, CDR1 is ENHRY, CDR2 SYGVKD. CDR3: CAISAPSGGGYTQYF. CDR3 in DNA: TGTGCCATCAGTGCGCCTAGCGGGGGAGGTTACACGCAGTATTTT.

CDR3: CASSLQKPQRGGHEQYF. CDR3 DNA sequence: TGTGCCAGCAGCCTTCAAAAGCCCCAGCGGGGGGGACACGAGCAGTACTTC. The chain uses TRBV3-1 and TRBJ2-7, with 10 positions matching TRBD2. V shed 4 bases and J 5 bases; nucleotides not matched to a gene: 14. The germline gives CDR1 LGHDT, CDR2 YNNKEL (reference sequence). The CDR3 extends over 17 amino acids.

V and J are TRBV5-6 and TRBJ1-4, with TRBD1 matching over 10 bases. V trimming: 1 base; J trimming: 7 bases; junction bases outside the gene matches: 4. This CDR3 has 15 amino acids. Germline CDR1 and CDR2: SGHDT and YYEEEE. The CDR3 sequence: CASSLFWDRGEKLFF. The CDR3 coding sequence is TGTGCCAGCAGCTTGTTTTGGGACAGGGGTGAAAAACTGTTTTTT.

The chain couples TRBV24-1 to TRBJ2-1; D ambiguous. V lost 1 base, J lost 8 bases, and 11 bases lay in between. Germline loops: CDR1 KGHDR, CDR2 SFDVKD. There are 14 residues in the CDR3. This chain's CDR3 is CATSDFNSGDEQFF. In DNA, the CDR3 is TGTGCCACCAGTGATTTCAACTCAGGCGATGAGCAGTTCTTC.

The chain employs TRBV10-3 and TRBJ1-5; no clear D gene. The germline V gene encodes CDR1 ENHRY and CDR2 SYGVKD. This CDR3 contains 13 residues. V was shortened by 4 bases and J by 4 bases, with 8 bases between the two germline ends. CDR3 amino acids: CAISVGENQPQHF. The CDR3 coding sequence is TGTGCCATCAGTGTCGGGGAAAATCAGCCCCAGCATTTT.

This clonotype showed up many times. The chain has TRBV29-1 and TRBJ2-7, with a tentative D call TRBD2 (5 bases). CDR3 size: 13 residues. Trimming stripped 0 bases from V and 5 bases from J, with 11 bases between. Germline V gene data show CDR1 as SQVTM and CDR2 as ANQGSEA. CDR3 in amino acids: CSVEEGDQDEQYF. The CDR3 DNA reads as TGCAGCGTTGAAGAGGGAGACCAGGACGAGCAGTACTTC.

As concerns this clonotype: With a much larger clone just one base away, this may be a read error. This chain uses TRBV21-1 with TRBJ2-7; the D segment call TRBD1 is taken from the table without a DNA check. TRBV21-1 is labeled a pseudogene. The CDR3 contains 14 residues. CDR3 in amino acids: CVSSKGQGQNEQYF. The CDR3 nucleotides read TGTGTCAGCAGCAAAGGACAGGGACAGAACGAGCAGTACTTC.

The sample holds a few counts of this clonotype. This chain joins TRBV6-6 and TRBJ2-2; no definite D call. Germline lookup yields CDR1 MNHNY and CDR2 SVGAGI (reference sequence). Trimming stripped 5 bases from V and 6 bases from J, with 10 bases between. The CDR3 runs to 13 residues. CDR3 nucleotide sequence: TGTGCCAGCAGTCCCCATGCGGCCGGGGAGCTGTTTTTT. Translated, it gives CASSPHAAGELFF.

This clonotype occurred many times. V and J are TRBV9 and TRBJ1-3; D unresolved. Trimming removed 0 bases from V and 3 bases from J, with 10 bases in between. This CDR3 comprises 15 residues. The germline V gene encodes CDR1 SGDLS and CDR2 YYNGEE. The CDR3 loop reads CASSVGGTSGNTIYF. The CDR3 DNA sequence: TGTGCCAGCAGCGTAGGAGGAACTAGTGGAAACACCATATATTTT.